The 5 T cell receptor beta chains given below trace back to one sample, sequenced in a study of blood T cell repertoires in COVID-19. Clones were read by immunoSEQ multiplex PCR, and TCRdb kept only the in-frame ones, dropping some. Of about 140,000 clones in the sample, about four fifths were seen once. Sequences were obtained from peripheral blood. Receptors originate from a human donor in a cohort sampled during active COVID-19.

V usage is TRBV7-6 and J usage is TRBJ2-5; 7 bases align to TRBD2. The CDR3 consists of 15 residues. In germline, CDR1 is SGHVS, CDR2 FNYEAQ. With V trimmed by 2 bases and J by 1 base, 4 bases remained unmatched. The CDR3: CASSLWSGGQETQYF. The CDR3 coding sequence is TGTGCCAGCAGCTTATGGTCGGGGGGCCAAGAGACCCAGTACTTC.

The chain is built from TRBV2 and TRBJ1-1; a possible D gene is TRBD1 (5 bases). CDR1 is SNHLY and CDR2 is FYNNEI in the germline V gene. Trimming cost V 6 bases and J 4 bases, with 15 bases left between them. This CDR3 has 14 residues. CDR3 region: CASRLARGGTEAFF. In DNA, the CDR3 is TGTGCCAGCAGGCTAGCTCGGGGGGGCACTGAAGCTTTCTTT.

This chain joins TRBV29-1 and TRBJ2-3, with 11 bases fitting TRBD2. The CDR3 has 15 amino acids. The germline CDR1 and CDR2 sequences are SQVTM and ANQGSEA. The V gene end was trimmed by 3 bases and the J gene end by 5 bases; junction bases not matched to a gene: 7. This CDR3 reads CSVDWVAGGGDTQYF. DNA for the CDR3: TGCAGCGTTGATTGGGTAGCGGGAGGGGGAGATACGCAGTATTTT.

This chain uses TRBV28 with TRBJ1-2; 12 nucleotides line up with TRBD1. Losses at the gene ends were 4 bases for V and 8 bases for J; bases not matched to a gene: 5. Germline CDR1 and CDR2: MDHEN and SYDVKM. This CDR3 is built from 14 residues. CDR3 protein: CASSSPGTGGGYTF. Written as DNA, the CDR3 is TGTGCCAGCAGTTCCCCCGGGACAGGGGGCGGCTACACCTTC.

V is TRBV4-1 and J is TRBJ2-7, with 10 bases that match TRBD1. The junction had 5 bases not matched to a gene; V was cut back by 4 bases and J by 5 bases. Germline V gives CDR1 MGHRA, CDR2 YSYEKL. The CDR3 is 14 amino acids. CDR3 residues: CASSLRQGANEQYF. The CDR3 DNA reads TGCGCCAGCAGCCTTCGACAGGGGGCGAACGAGCAGTACTTC.